This T cell receptor beta chain was recorded in a study of molecular identifiers for immune sequencing clone quantification. Study-wide points: In CMV-specific effectors, clones above 20 copies held over 99% of molecules; naive, under 1%.

In the case of this clonotype: Its target is unknown. This may stem from a read error, because a much larger clone lies one nucleotide away.

CDR1 and CDR2 (germline): SGHRS, YFSETQ. V lost 2 bases to trimming and J lost 7 bases; unmatched junction nucleotides: 12. There are 16 residues in the CDR3. TCRdb analysed the PCR reads with MiXCR anew, one entry per CDR3 protein. The data show 460,000 or so distinct CDR3 sequences, around 23% seen once. CD8+CD4-CCR7+CD45RA+ cells were sorted as naive CD8 T cells. The clonotype comes from a human donor in good health. Some libraries in this study had Jurkat cell RNA spiked in. Sequenced sample: naive CD8+ T cells from blood, with Jurkat cell RNA spiked in. Specified subset: FACS-sorted CD8+CD4-CCR7+CD45RA+ naive T cells. The chain joins TRBV5-1 to TRBJ2-7; 10 nucleotides line up with TRBD2. The CDR3 region is CASSFTSGALMGEQYF. The CDR3 DNA is TGCGCCAGCAGCTTTACTAGCGGGGCTCTCATGGGGGAGCAGTACTTC.